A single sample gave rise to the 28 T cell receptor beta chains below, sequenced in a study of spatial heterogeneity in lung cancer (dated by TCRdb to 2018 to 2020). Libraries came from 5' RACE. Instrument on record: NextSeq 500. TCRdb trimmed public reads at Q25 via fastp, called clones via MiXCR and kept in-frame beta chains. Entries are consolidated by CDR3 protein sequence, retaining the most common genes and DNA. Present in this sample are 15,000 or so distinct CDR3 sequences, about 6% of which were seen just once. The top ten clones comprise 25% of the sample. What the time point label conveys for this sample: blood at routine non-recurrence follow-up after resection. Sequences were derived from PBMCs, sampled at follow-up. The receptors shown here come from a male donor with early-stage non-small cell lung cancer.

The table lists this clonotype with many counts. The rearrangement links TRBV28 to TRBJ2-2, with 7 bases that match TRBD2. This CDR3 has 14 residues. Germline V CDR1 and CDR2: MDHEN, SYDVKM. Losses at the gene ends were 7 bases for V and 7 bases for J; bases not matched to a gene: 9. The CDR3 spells CASTTGGGSGELFF. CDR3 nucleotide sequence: TGTGCCAGCACCACCGGCGGGGGAAGCGGGGAGCTGTTTTTT.

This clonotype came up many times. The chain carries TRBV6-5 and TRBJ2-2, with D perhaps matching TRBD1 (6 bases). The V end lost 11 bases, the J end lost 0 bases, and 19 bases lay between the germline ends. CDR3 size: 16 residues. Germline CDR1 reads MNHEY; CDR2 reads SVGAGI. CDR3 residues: CAGPVGQTANTGELFF. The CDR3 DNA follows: TGTGCCGGGCCCGTGGGACAAACAGCGAACACCGGGGAGCTGTTTTTT.

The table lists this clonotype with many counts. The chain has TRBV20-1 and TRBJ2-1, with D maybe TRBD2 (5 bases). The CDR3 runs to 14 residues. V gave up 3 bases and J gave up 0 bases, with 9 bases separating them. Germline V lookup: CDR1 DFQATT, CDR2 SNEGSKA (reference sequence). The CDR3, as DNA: TGCAGTGCTAGGCCCCGGGACTCCTACAATGAGCAGTTCTTC. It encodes CSARPRDSYNEQFF.

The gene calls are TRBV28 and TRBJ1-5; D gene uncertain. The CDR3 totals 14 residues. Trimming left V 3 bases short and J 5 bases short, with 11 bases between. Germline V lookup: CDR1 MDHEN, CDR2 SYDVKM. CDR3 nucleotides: TGTGCCAGCAGTTTGGGGTCAGGAGATCAGCCCCAGCATTTT. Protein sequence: CASSLGSGDQPQHF.

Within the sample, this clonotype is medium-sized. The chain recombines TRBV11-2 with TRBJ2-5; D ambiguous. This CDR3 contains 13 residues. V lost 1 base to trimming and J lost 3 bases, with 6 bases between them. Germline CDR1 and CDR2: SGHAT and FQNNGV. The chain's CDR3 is CASSLGVKETQYF. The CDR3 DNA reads TGTGCCAGCAGCTTAGGGGTAAAAGAGACCCAGTACTTC.

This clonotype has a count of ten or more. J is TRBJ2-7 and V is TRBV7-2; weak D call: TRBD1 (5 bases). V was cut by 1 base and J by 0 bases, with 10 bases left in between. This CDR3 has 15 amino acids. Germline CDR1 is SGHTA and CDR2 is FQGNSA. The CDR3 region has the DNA TGTGCCAGCAGCTTAGTCCAGGGTTTCTCCTACGAGCAGTACTTC. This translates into CASSLVQGFSYEQYF.

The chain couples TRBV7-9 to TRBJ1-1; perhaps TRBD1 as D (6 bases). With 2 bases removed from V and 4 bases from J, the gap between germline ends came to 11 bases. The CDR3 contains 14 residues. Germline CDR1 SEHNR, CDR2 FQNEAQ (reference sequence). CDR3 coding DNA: TGTGCCAGCAGCTTATTGGCCAGGGGCACTGAAGCTTTCTTT. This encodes CASSLLARGTEAFF.

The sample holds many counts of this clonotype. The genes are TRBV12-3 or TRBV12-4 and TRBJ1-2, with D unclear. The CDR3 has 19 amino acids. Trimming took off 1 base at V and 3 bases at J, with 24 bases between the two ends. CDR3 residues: CASSLVGRLVGRLDYGYTF. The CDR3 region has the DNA TGTGCCAGCAGTTTAGTGGGTCGTTTAGTTGGGCGCCTCGACTATGGCTACACCTTC.

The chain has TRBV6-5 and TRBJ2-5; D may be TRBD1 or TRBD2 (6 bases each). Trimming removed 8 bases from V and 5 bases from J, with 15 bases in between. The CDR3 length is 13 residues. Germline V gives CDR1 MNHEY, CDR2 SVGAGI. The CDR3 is CASLRRGGETQYF. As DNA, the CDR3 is TGTGCCAGCCTTCGCAGGGGAGGTGAGACCCAGTACTTC.

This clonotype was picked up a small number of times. The chain's CDR3 is CASSPDRGTQPQHF. CDR3 bases: TGTGCCAGCAGCCCCGACAGGGGTACTCAGCCCCAGCATTTT. V and J are TRBV7-2 and TRBJ1-5; 8 bases are shared with TRBD1. Trimming cost V 5 bases and J 6 bases; bases outside gene matches: 6. Germline CDR1 and CDR2: SGHTA and FQGNSA. This CDR3 spans 14 amino acids.

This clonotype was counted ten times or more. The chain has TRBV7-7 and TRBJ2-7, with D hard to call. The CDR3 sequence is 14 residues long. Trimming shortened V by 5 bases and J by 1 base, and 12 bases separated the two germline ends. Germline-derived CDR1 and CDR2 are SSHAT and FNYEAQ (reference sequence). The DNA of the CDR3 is TGTGCCAGCAGCCCCTCCATAGGGTCCTACGAGCAGTACTTC. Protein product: CASSPSIGSYEQYF.

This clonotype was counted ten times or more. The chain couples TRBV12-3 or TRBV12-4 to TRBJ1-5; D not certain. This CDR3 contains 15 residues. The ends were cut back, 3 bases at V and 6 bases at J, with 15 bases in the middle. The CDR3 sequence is CASSFSWGSGQPQHF. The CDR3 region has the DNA TGTGCCAGCAGTTTTTCATGGGGATCGGGTCAGCCCCAGCATTTT.

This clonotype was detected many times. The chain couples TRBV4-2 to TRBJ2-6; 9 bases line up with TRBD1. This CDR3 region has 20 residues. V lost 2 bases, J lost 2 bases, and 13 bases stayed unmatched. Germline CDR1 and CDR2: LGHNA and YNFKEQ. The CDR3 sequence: CASSQKNADRGSTGANVLTF. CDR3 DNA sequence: TGTGCCAGCAGCCAAAAAAACGCGGACAGGGGATCTACTGGGGCCAACGTCCTGACTTTC.

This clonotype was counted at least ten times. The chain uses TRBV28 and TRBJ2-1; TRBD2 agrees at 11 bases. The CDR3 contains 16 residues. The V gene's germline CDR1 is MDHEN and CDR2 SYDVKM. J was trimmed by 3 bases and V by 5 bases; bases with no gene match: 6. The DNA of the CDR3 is TGTGCCAGCAGTCCCGTTAGCGGGAGGGGCTACAATGAGCAGTTCTTC. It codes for CASSPVSGRGYNEQFF.

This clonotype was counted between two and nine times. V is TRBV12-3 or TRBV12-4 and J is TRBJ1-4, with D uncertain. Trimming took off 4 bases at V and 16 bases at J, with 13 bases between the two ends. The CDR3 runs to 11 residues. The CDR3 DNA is TGTGCCAGCAGTTCCCCGGGCCCCCAGTTTTTT. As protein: CASSSPGPQFF.

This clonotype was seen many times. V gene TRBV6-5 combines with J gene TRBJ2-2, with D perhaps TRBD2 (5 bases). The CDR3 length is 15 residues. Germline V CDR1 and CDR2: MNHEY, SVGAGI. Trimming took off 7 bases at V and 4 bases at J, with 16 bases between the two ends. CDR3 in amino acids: CASNKNGVATGELFF. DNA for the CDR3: TGTGCCAGCAACAAGAACGGGGTTGCCACCGGGGAGCTGTTTTTT.

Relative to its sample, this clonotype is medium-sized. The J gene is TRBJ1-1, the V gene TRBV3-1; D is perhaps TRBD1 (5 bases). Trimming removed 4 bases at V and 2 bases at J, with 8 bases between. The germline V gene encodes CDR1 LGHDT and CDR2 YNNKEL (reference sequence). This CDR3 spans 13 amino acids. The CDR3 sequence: CASSRGINTEAFF. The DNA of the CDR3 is TGTGCCAGCAGCCGGGGGATCAACACTGAAGCTTTCTTT.

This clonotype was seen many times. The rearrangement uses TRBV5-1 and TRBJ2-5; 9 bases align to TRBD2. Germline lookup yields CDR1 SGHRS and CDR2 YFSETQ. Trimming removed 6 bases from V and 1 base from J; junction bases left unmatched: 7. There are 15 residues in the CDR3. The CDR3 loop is CASTPGGGGQETQYF. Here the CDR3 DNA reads TGCGCCAGCACCCCTGGCGGGGGGGGCCAAGAGACCCAGTACTTC.

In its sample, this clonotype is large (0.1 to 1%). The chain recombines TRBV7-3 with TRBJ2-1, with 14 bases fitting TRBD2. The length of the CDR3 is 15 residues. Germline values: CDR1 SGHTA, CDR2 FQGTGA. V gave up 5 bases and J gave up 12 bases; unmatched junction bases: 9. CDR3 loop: CASSRLAGGPLGQFF. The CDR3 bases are TGTGCCAGCAGCCGACTAGCGGGAGGGCCCCTCGGGCAGTTCTTC.

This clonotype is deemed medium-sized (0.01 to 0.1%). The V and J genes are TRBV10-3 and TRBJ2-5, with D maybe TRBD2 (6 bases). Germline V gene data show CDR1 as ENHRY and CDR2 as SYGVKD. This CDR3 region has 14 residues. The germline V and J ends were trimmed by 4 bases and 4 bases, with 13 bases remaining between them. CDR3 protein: CAISAGPRGETQYF. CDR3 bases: TGTGCCATCAGTGCGGGACCGCGGGGAGAGACCCAGTACTTC.

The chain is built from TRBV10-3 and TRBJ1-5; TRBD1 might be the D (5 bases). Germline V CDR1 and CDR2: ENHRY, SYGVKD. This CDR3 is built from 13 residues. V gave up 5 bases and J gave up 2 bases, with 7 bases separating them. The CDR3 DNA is TGTGCCATCAGTCGGGACGGCAATCAGCCCCAGCATTTT. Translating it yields CAISRDGNQPQHF.

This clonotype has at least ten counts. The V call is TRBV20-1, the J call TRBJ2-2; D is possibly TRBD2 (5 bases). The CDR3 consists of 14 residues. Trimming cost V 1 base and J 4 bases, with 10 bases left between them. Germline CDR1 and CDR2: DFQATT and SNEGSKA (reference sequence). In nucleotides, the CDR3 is TGCAGTGCTAGAGCGAGGGCAGCCACCGGGGAGCTGTTTTTT. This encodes CSARARAATGELFF.

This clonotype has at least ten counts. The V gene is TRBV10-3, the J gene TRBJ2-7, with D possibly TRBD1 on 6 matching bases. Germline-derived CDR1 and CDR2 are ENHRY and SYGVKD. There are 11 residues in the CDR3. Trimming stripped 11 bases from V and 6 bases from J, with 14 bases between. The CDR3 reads CAARAGAEQYF. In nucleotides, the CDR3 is TGTGCCGCCCGGGCAGGGGCCGAGCAGTACTTC.

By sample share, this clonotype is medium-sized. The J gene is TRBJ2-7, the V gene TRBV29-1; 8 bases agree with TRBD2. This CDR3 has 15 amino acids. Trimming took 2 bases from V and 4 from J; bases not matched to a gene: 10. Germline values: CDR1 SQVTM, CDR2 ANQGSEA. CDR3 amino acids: CSVELAREGQYEQYF. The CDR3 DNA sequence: TGCAGCGTTGAACTTGCCCGGGAGGGCCAGTACGAGCAGTACTTC.

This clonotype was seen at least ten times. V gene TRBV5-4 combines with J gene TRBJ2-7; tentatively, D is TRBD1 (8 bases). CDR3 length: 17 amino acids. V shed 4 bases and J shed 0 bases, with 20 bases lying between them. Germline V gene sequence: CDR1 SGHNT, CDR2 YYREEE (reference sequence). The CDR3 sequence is CASSVPGGGGPSYEQYF. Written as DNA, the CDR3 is TGTGCCAGCAGCGTGCCAGGGGGCGGGGGCCCCTCCTACGAGCAGTACTTC. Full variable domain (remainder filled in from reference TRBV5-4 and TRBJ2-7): ETGVTQSPTHLIKTRGQQVTLRCSSQSGHNTVSWYQQALGQGPQFIFQYYREEENGRGNFPPRFSGLQFPNYSSELNVNALELDDSALYLCASSVPGGGGPSYEQYFGPGTRLTVT.

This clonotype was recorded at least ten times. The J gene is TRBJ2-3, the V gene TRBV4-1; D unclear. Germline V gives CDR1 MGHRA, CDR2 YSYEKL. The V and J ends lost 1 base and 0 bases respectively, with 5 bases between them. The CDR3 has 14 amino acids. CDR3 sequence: CASSQGRSTDTQYF. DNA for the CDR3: TGCGCCAGCAGCCAAGGGCGGAGCACAGATACGCAGTATTTT.

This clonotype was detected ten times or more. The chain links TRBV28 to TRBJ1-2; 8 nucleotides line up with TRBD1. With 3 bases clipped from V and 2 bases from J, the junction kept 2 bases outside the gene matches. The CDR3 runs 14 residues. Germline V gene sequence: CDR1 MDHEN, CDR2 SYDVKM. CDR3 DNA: TGTGCCAGCAGTTTGGACAGGGTAAACTATGGCTACACCTTC. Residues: CASSLDRVNYGYTF.

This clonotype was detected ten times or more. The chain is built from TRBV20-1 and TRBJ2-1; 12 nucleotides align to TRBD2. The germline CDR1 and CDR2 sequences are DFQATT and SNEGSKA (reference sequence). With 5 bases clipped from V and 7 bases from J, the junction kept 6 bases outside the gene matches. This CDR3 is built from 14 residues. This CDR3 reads CSAPTSGRWNEQFF. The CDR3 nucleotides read TGCAGTGCTCCTACTAGCGGGAGGTGGAATGAGCAGTTCTTC.